This TCR beta chain was identified during a study of shared clonotypes between healthy human individuals. Notes on the study in general: About 5% of naive CD4 clonotypes were shared across several donors.

A note on this clone: Its antigen is still unknown.

V lost 3 bases and J 3 bases, leaving 8 bases between the germline ends. Germline assignment: CDR1 MDHEN and CDR2 SYDVKM. The CDR3 length is 13 residues. CD45RO-negative CD8 cells positively selected for CCR7 made up the naive population, which excluded terminally differentiated effector memory CD45RA+ cells. Deep-level assay runs were performed. Several immunoSEQ 96-well plates shared each subset's DNA, each plate a replicate. Assay used: immunoSEQ multiplex PCR; TCRdb lists only in-frame clones, some missing. The sample carries about 2.1 million clones, roughly 95% recorded once. This clonotype originated in a man aged 18-30 years in good health. Some clones in this sample may be carry-over from other donors' samples. Sequencing was performed on naive CD8+ T cells from PBMCs. V gene TRBV28 combines with J gene TRBJ1-2; D is undetermined. This CDR3 is CASSLEDYYGYTF. Written as DNA, the CDR3 is TGTGCCAGCAGTTTGGAGGACTACTATGGCTACACCTTC.